This T cell receptor (beta chain) is from a study of shared clonotypes between healthy human individuals (dated by TCRdb to 2020 to 2022). The study in broad terms: Two women and a few men aged 18 to 49 years were included in the cohort. Per donor, three plates each were used for CD4 naive and CD4 memory, two for CD8 naive, and one for CD8 memory. To estimate repertoire size and how much clonotypes are shared between individuals, the study performed deep sequencing of blood TCR repertoires from a handful of healthy adults. To increase sequencing depth and limit assay-specific biases, TCR repertoire library preparation and sequencing were carried out by different laboratories using diverse techniques. Each donor's leukapheresis produced roughly between roughly 0.85 and 10 billion PBMCs.

Using the deep immunoSEQ assay, TCR CDR3 regions were amplified from genomic DNA by multiplex PCR. For each cell subset, the extracted genomic DNA was distributed evenly across all wells of several immunoSEQ 96-well plates, and each plate served as one replicate. For sorted subsets, each replicate PCR was loaded with 200 ng genomic DNA, equivalent to 30,000 or so T cell genomes. Purified libraries were quantified with a Qubit 3.0 fluorometer, sized on a Bioanalyzer 2100, and re-quantified with the KAPA Library Quantification kit. Each immunoSEQ 96-well plate was sequenced on its own single-read 150-cycle Illumina NextSeq 550 flow cell. The source study handled its data this way. Because the immunoSEQ output held only junctional sequences and lacked quality scores, the filtering could not match the filtering applied to full-length reads. To assign V/J genes and CDR3, sequences were annotated against IMGT germline references using PyIR, a Python wrapper for IgBLAST v1.9. Reads were removed for weak V/J assignments (E-value above 1e-6), missing CDR3, stop codons, out-of-frame junctions, or ambiguous translated residues. V3J clonotypes were defined by identical inferred V gene, J gene, and CDR3 amino acid sequence. To compute the percentage overlap between repertoires, the number of shared unique clonotypes was divided by the size of the smaller repertoire. Richness of each repertoire was evaluated using RTK rarefaction, the Chao1 estimator, and Recon v2.1 estimates of unobserved clonotypes. OLGA was used to compute generation probabilities for all TCRbeta clonotypes that the gDNA method yielded from a handful of donors. This is the immuneACCESS table as TCRdb keeps it, with only in-frame sequences that have V and J called. A part of the clones is gone; compared with another copy, unresolved V genes explain less than half, and the rest is unexplained. V and J calls and clone size are given by that table; D and trimming were obtained from the DNA. This sample holds roughly 2.1 million clones; 90% to 95% were observed only once. The ten largest clonotypes hold around 1.7% of the sample.

Of note for this clone: This receptor's antigen is unknown. One base away there is no much larger clone; base qualities are not given.

The research as a whole found: Only blood was sampled, and tissue TCR repertoires likely differ from those in blood. The genetic and exposure-history diversity represented was limited by the small number of donors. Compared with non-shared clonotypes, clonotypes shared by all four sorted-subset donors had higher generation probabilities. Naive subsets generally had larger estimated clonotype richness than memory subsets did. Across a handful of donors, approximately 5% of naive CD4, around 3.5% of naive CD8, roughly 2.3% of memory CD4, and approximately 0.42% of memory CD8 clonotypes were shared. Based on pairwise subsampling, the degree of clonotype sharing among donors was expected to be affected by sequencing depth. Rarefaction of sorted-subset datasets indicated incomplete sequencing despite the large sequencing depth.

CD8 naive samples were CD45RO-negative cells positively selected for CCR7, giving a CD45RA+CCR7+ population that excluded TemRA cells. The donors were healthy, HIV-negative adults with no recently reported acute infections or vaccinations. Only Caucasian adults living in Nashville, Tennessee, USA were represented among the donors. Blood was obtained by leukapheresis, after which PBMCs were separated by Ficoll-Histopaque density gradient centrifugation and cryopreserved in liquid nitrogen vapor phase. Analytical flow cytometry was used to check the purity and quantity of each magnetically sorted T cell population. Genomic DNA was isolated from every sorted fraction and measured by UV absorbance on a Nanodrop 2000c. From the germline V gene, CDR1 is SGDLS and CDR2 is YYNGEE. Germline trimming amounts to 0 bases on V and 5 bases on J, with 6 as the count of junction bases outside the gene matches. The CDR3 holds 15 amino acids from the cysteine to the phenylalanine. The kept DNA is CDR3 alone, 45 bases in frame from the first base.

Recombination linked TRBV9 to TRBJ2-7, with 9 bases in between that match TRBD2. The sequence was obtained from a man in his late teens or twenties in good health. Some clones in this sample may be carry-over from other donors' samples. Sequenced: naive CD8+ T cells from PBMCs. The sample's cell subset or site label, decoded: CD45RA+CCR7+. The CDR3 has the sequence CASSVATGLANEQYF. The DNA is TGTGCCAGCAGCGTAGCAACCGGACTAGCGAACGAGCAGTACTTC. Full variable domain (CDR3 extended with the reference TRBV9 and TRBJ2-7 proteins): DSGVTQTPKHLITATGQRVTLRCSPRSGDLSVYWYQQSLDQGLQFLIQYYNGEERAKGNILERFSAQQFPDLHSELNLSSLELGDSALYFCASSVATGLANEQYFGPGTRLTVT.